This is a list of T cell receptor beta chains from one sample in a study of lymphopenia after photon versus proton radiotherapy. Clones were read by immunoSEQ multiplex PCR, and TCRdb kept only the in-frame ones, dropping some. The sample consists of roughly 65,000 clones, approximately 91% of them appearing once. The starting material was peripheral blood, obtained from a patient treated with photon-based radiotherapy. The receptor set was obtained from a woman between 65 and 79 years old with pancreatic cancer. The CDR3 runs from the conserved cysteine through the conserved F or W. The D gene is left open where the match is weak. The size field is filled for only some rows; it gives once, few, many or a size class.

abundance | j_gene | v_gene | d_gene | CDR3nt | CDR3aa
- | TRBJ2-3 | TRBV18 | TRBD2 | TGTGCCAGCTCACCACTTAGCGGGATACGCACAGATACGCAGTATTTT | CASSPLSGIRTDTQYF
- | TRBJ2-1 | TRBV5-6 | - | TGTGCCAGCAGCATACGACTTACAGGGTTAAATGAGCAGTTCTTC | CASSIRLTGLNEQFF
- | TRBJ2-1 | TRBV4-2 | - | TGTGCCAGCAGCCAAGGGGGTTGGGGGAGCGGGAATGAGCAGTTCTTC | CASSQGGWGSGNEQFF
- | TRBJ1-2 | TRBV5-1 | - | TGCGCCAGCAGCTTAACCCCGACTCTTGGCTACACCTTC | CASSLTPTLGYTF
- | TRBJ2-1 | TRBV13 | TRBD2 | TGTGCCAGCAGCCTAGGGGGCCTGACTAGCGGGAGTCTGAATGAGCAGTTCTTC | CASSLGGLTSGSLNEQFF
- | TRBJ2-6 | TRBV9 | - | TGTGCCAGCACGCCCCTGGGGGATGGGGCCAACGTCCTGACTTTC | CASTPLGDGANVLTF
- | TRBJ2-3 | TRBV9 | - | TGTGCCAGCAGCCACCCCCCGGGGATATGGACGGCAGGGAAAGGCCCAGATACGCAGTATTTT | CASSHPPGIWTAGKGPDTQYF
few | TRBJ2-2 | TRBV11-3 | - | TGTGCCAGCAGCTTAGATGGCGGCAGGGTCACCGGGGAGCTGTTTTTT | CASSLDGGRVTGELFF
- | TRBJ1-5 | TRBV4-2 | - | TGTGCCAGCAGCCAGAGCCGGGACAGCAATCAGCCCCAGCATTTT | CASSQSRDSNQPQHF
- | TRBJ2-2 | TRBV7-2 | - | TGTGCCAGCAGCTTAGACTGGGATAACACCGGGGAGCTGTTTTTT | CASSLDWDNTGELFF
once | TRBJ2-2 | TRBV5-1 | - | TGCGCCAGCAACTATCGGGTTGACACCGGGGAGCTGTTTTTT | CASNYRVDTGELFF
- | TRBJ1-3 | TRBV4-3 | - | TGCGCCAGCAGCCAAGAGGTCAGGGAAAACACCATATATTTT | CASSQEVRENTIYF
once | TRBJ2-1 | TRBV7-9 | TRBD2 | TGTGCCAGCAGCTTAGGACGGACTAGCGCCAATGAGCAGTTCTTC | CASSLGRTSANEQFF